The 8 T cell receptor beta chains below all came from one sample that was sequenced in a study of T cells in Graves' hyperthyroidism and ophthalmopathy. Template material for amplifying TCR beta CDR3 regions consisted of RNA transcripts. HTBI primers were used for first-round RT-PCR of the TCR CDR3. Each CDR3 protein gets one entry after TCRdb re-called the multiplex PCR reads with MiXCR. Of some 570,000 distinct CDR3 sequences in the sample, approximately 17% were seen once. Source material: blood. The receptor set was obtained from a woman aged 18-29 years with Graves' ophthalmopathy.

This clonotype was counted many times. The chain carries TRBV7-2 and TRBJ1-1, with a possible D match to TRBD1 (5 bases). The germline CDR1 and CDR2 sequences are SGHTA and FQGNSA. V shed 8 bases and J shed 1 base, with 11 bases lying between them. This CDR3 contains 13 residues. CDR3 protein: CASGRQRNTEAFF. The CDR3 coding sequence is TGTGCCAGCGGGAGACAGAGGAACACTGAAGCTTTCTTT.

This clonotype was seen a handful of times. The chain employs TRBV19 and TRBJ1-2; the match to TRBD1 covers 7 bases. CDR1 and CDR2 (germline): LNHDA, SQIVND (reference sequence). The CDR3 totals 15 residues. Trimming took 5 bases from V and 4 from J; bases not matched to a gene: 10. The CDR3 spells CASSFEGTAIYGYTF. The DNA for the CDR3 is TGTGCCAGTAGTTTTGAAGGGACAGCGATCTATGGCTACACCTTC.

This clonotype was detected only a few times. The chain combines TRBV29-1 with TRBJ2-1; D remains ambiguous. Trimming took 4 bases from V and 0 from J, leaving 10 bases between them. The germline V gene has CDR1 SQVTM and CDR2 ANQGSEA. The CDR3 extends over 14 amino acids. For the CDR3, the DNA is TGCAGCGTTGGTCGTAAAATCTCCTACAATGAGCAGTTCTTC. It encodes CSVGRKISYNEQFF.

This clonotype has a count of ten or more. CDR3 in amino acids: CASSWGRDEQFF. The CDR3 bases are TGTGCCAGCAGCTGGGGGAGGGATGAGCAGTTCTTC. V usage is TRBV28 and J usage is TRBJ2-1; 7 bases fit TRBD2. The CDR3 extends over 12 amino acids. The germline V gene encodes CDR1 MDHEN and CDR2 SYDVKM. The V and J ends lost 6 bases and 8 bases, in that order; junction bases with no gene match: 4. The full variable domain, rest sourced from reference TRBV28 and TRBJ2-1, is DVKVTQSSRYLVKRTGEKVFLECVQDMDHENMFWYRQDPGLGLRLIYFSYDVKMKEKGDIPEGYSVSREKKERFSLILESASTNQTSMYLCASSWGRDEQFFGPGTRLTVL.

In its sample, this clonotype was seen many times. V usage is TRBV6-1 and J usage is TRBJ2-3; 12 bases align to TRBD2. V was clipped by 4 bases and J by 4 bases; unmatched bases: 3. This CDR3 is built from 15 residues. CDR1 is MNHNS and CDR2 is SASEGT in the germline V gene. This CDR3 is CASSATSGGPDTQYF. DNA of the CDR3: TGTGCCAGCAGTGCTACTAGCGGGGGGCCAGATACGCAGTATTTT.

This clonotype was seen many times. The V call is TRBV15, the J call TRBJ1-2; D may be TRBD1 (5 bases). Germline lookup yields CDR1 LNHNV and CDR2 YYDKDF (reference sequence). The CDR3 extends over 16 amino acids. V lost 5 bases and J lost 6, with 22 bases in between. In DNA form, the CDR3 reads TGTGCCACCAGCGATGTAGGGACCGACTCTCTAGATGGCTACACCTTC. Translation: CATSDVGTDSLDGYTF.

Comments on this clonotype: The junction departs from germline at one end; a sequencing error may be responsible. The chain recombines TRBV12-3 or TRBV12-4 with TRBJ2-6; 9 nucleotides line up with TRBD1. The CDR3 extends over 20 amino acids. The CDR3 nucleotides are TGTACCAGCAGGATACCGGGACAGGGAGACCGAGGGTCTGGGGCCAACGTCCTGACTTTC. This encodes CTSRIPGQGDRGSGANVLTF.

This clonotype has at least ten counts. This chain joins TRBV18 and TRBJ2-7; 7 nucleotides agree with TRBD1. This CDR3 is 15 amino acids long. Germline loops: CDR1 KGHSH, CDR2 LQKENI. With V trimmed by 4 bases and J by 3 bases, 9 bases remained unmatched. The CDR3 region has the DNA TGTGCCAGCTCACAAAGAACGGGACAGAGCTACGAGCAGTACTTC. Amino acid sequence: CASSQRTGQSYEQYF.